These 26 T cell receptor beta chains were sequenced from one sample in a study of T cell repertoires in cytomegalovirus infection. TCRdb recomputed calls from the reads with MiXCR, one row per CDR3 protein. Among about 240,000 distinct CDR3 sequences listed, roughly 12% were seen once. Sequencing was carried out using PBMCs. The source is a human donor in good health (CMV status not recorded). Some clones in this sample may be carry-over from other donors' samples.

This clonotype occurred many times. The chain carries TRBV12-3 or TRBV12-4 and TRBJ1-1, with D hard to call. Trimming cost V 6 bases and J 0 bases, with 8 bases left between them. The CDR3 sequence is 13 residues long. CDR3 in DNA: TGTGCCAGCAGGCCTACGGTGAACACTGAAGCTTTCTTT. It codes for CASRPTVNTEAFF.

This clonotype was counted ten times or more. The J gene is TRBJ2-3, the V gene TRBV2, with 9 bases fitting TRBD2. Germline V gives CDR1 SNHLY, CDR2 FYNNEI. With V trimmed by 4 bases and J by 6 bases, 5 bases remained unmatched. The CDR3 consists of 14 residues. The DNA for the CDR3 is TGTGCCAGCAGTGCGAGGCGGGAGGGTGATACGCAGTATTTT. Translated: CASSARREGDTQYF.

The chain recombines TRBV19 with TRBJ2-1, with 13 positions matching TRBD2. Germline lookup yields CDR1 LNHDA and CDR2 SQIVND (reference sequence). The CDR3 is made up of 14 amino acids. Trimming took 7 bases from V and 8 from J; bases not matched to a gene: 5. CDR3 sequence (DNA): TGTGCCAGTATGAGGACTAGCGGGAGATATGAGCAGTTCTTC. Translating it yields CASMRTSGRYEQFF.

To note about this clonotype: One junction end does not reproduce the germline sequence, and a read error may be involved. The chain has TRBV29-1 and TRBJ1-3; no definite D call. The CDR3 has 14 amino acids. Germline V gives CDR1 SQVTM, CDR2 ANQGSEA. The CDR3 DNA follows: TGCAGCGTCGAAGGCGGGGAAGGTGGAAACACCATATATTTT. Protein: CSVEGGEGGNTIYF.

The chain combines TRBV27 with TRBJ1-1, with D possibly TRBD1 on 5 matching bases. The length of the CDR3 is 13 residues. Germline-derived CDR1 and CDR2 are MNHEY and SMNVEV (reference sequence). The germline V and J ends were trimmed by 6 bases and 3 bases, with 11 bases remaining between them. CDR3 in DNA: TGTGCCAGCAGAAACTCGGGGGACACTGAAGCTTTCTTT. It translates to CASRNSGDTEAFF.

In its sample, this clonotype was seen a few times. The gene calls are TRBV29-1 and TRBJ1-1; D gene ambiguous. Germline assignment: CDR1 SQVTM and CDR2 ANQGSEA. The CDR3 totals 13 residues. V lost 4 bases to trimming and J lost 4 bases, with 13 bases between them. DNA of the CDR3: TGCAGCGTTGCAGCCTCTCGGGGCACTGAAGCTTTCTTT. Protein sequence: CSVAASRGTEAFF. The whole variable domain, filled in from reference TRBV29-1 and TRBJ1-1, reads SAVISQKPSRDICQRGTSLTIQCQVDSQVTMMFWYRQQPGQSLTLIATANQGSEATYESGFVIDKFPISRPNLTFSTLTVSNMSPEDSSIYLCSVAASRGTEAFFGQGTRLTVV.

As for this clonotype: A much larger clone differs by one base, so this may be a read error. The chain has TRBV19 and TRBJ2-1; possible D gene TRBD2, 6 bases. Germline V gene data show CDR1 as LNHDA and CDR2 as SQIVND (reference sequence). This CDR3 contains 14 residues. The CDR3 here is CASSIGRESGEQLF. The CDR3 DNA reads TGTGCCAGTAGTATAGGTCGGGAGTCAGGCGAGCAGCTCTTC.

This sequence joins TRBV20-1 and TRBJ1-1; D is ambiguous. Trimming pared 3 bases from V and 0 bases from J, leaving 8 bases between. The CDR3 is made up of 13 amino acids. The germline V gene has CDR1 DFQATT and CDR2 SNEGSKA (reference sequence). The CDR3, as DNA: TGCAGTGCTAGTGGACGGTTGAACACTGAAGCTTTCTTT. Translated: CSASGRLNTEAFF.

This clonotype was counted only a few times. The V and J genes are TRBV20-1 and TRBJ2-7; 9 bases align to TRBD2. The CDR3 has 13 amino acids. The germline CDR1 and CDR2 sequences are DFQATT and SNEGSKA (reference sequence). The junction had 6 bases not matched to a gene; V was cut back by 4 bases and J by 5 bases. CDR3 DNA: TGCAGTGCTACCAGTAGCGGGAGTAACGAGCAGTACTTC. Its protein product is CSATSSGSNEQYF.

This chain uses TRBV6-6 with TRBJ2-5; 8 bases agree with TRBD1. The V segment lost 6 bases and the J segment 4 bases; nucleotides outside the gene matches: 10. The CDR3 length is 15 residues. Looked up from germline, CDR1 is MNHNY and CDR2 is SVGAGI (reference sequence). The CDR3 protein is CASSQLRGLRETQYF. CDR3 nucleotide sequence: TGTGCCAGCAGCCAGCTCAGGGGGCTAAGAGAGACCCAGTACTTC.

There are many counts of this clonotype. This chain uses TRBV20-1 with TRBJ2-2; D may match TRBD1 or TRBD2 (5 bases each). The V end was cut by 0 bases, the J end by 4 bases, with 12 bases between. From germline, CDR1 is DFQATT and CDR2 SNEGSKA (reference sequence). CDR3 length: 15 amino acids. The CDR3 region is CSARDPAGSTGELFF. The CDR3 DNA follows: TGCAGTGCTAGAGATCCGGCAGGGAGCACCGGGGAGCTGTTTTTT.

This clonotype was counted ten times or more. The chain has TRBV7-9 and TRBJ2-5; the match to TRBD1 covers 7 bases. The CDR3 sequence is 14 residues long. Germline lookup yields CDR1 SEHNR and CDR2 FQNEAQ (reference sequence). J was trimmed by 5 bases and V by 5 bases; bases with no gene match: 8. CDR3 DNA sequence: TGTGCCAGCAGCGACGACAGGGTTGGGGAGACCCAGTACTTC. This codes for CASSDDRVGETQYF.

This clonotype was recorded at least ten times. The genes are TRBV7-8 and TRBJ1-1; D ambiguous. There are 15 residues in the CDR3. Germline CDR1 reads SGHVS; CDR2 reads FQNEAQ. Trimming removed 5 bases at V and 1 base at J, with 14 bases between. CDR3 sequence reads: CASSPNRRKNTEAFF. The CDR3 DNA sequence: TGTGCCAGCAGCCCCAACCGGAGGAAGAACACTGAAGCTTTCTTT.

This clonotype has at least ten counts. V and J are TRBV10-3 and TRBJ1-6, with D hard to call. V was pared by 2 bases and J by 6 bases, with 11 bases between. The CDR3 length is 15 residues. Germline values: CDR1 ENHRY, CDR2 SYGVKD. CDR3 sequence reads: CAISEPRQSNSPLHF. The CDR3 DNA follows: TGTGCCATCAGTGAGCCACGACAAAGTAATTCACCCCTCCACTTT.

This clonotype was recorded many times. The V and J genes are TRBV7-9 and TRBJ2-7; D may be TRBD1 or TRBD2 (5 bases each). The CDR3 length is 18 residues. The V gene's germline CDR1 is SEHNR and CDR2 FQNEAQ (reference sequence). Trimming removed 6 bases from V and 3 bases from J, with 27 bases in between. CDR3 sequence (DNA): TGTGCCAGCAGTTATTATGTCTACCGGGACCCCCCCCTCTACGAGCAGTACTTC. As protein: CASSYYVYRDPPLYEQYF. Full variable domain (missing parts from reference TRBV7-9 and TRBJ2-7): DTGVSQNPRHKITKRGQNVTFRCDPISEHNRLYWYRQTLGQGPEFLTYFQNEAQLEKSRLLSDRFSAERPKGSFSTLEIQRTEQGDSAMYLCASSYYVYRDPPLYEQYFGPGTRLTVT.

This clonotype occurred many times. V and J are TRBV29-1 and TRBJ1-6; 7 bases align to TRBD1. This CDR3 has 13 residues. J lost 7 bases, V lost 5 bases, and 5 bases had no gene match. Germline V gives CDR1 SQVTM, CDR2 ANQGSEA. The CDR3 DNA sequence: TGCAGCGTTTCGACAGGGAGGAATTCACCCCTCCACTTT. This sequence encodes CSVSTGRNSPLHF.

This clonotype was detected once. CDR3 amino acids: CASSRGQAIEKLFF. The CDR3 DNA sequence: TGTGCCAGCAGCCGGGGACAGGCAATTGAAAAACTGTTTTTT. The J gene is TRBJ1-4, the V gene TRBV7-2, with 8 bases aligning to TRBD1. Germline CDR1 and CDR2: SGHTA and FQGNSA. The CDR3 is 14 residues long. With 5 bases clipped from V and 7 bases from J, the junction kept 6 bases outside the gene matches. Supplemented by reference TRBV7-2 and TRBJ1-4, the full variable domain reads GAGVSQSPSNKVTEKGKDVELRCDPISGHTALYWYRQSLGQGLEFLIYFQGNSAPDKSGLPSDRFSAERTGGSVSTLTIQRTQQEDSAVYLCASSRGQAIEKLFFGSGTQLSVL.

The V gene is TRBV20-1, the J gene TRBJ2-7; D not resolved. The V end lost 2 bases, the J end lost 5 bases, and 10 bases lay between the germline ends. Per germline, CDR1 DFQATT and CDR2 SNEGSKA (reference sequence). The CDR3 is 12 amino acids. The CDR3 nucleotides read TGCAGTGCTAGACGTACAGAGAACGAGCAGTACTTC. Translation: CSARRTENEQYF.

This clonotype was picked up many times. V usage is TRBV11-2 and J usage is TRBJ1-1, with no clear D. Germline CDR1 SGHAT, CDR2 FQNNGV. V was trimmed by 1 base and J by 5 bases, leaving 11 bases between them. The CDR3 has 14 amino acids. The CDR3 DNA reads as TGTGCCAGCAGCTTAGGTGGAGGGTTTACTGAAGCTTTCTTT. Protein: CASSLGGGFTEAFF.

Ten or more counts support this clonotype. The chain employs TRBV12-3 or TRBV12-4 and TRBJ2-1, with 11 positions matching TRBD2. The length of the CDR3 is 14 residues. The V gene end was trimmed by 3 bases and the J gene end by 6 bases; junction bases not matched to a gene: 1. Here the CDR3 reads CASSFTSGGNEQFF. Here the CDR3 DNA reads TGTGCCAGCAGTTTCACTAGCGGGGGCAATGAGCAGTTCTTC.

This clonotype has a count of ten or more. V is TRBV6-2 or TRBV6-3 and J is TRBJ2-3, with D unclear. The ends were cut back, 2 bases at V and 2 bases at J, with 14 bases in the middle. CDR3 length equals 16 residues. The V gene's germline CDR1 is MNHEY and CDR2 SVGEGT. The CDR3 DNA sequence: TGTGCCAGCAGTTACGGTGCGGCAGACCTCACAGATACGCAGTATTTT. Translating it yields CASSYGAADLTDTQYF.

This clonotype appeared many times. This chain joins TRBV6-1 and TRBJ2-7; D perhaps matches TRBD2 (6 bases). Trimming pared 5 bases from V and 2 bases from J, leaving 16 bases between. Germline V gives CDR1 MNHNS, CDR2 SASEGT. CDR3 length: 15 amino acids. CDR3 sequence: CASSLGGVGPYEQYF. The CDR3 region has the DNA TGTGCCAGCAGTCTGGGGGGAGTGGGTCCCTACGAGCAGTACTTC.

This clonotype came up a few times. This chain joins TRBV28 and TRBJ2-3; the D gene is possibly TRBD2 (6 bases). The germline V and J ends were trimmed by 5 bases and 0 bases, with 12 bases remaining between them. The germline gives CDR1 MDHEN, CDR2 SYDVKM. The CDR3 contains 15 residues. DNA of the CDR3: TGTGCCAGCAGTACCTCGGGAGACAGCACAGATACGCAGTATTTT. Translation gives CASSTSGDSTDTQYF.

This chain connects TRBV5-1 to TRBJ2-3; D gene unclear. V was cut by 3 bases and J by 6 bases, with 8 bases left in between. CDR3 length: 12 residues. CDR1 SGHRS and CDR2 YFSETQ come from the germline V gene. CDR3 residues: CASSSKGDTQYF. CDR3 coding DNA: TGCGCCAGCAGCTCCAAGGGTGATACGCAGTATTTT.

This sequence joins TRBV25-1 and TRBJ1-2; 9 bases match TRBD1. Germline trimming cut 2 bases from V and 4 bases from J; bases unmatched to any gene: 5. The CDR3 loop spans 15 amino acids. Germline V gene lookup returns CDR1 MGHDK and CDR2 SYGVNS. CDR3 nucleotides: TGTGCCAGCAGTGAAGGCACAGGGGGCTCCTATGGCTACACCTTC. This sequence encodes CASSEGTGGSYGYTF.

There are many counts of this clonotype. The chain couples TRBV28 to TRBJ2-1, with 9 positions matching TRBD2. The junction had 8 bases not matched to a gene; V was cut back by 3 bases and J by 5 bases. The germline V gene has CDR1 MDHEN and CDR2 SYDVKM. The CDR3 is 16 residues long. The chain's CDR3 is CASSLHIAGEHNEQFF. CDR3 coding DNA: TGTGCCAGCAGTTTGCATATAGCGGGAGAACACAATGAGCAGTTCTTC. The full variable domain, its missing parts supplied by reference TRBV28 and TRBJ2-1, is DVKVTQSSRYLVKRTGEKVFLECVQDMDHENMFWYRQDPGLGLRLIYFSYDVKMKEKGDIPEGYSVSREKKERFSLILESASTNQTSMYLCASSLHIAGEHNEQFFGPGTRLTVL.